This T cell receptor beta chain appears in the sequencing data of a study of T-cell memory formation after mild COVID-19. Study-level results: Most CD4+ clones that shrank were in CM and EM, while CD8+ ones turned up in EMRA.

Regarding this clonotype: Its antigen is undetermined.

Germline CDR1 SNHLY, CDR2 FYNNEI. The CDR3 is made up of 13 amino acids. Trimming left V 2 bases short and J 0 bases short, with 4 bases between. 5'RACE with constant-segment primers yielded barcoded, UMI-tagged TCR alpha and TCR beta cDNA libraries. A single record per CDR3 protein comes from TCRdb applying MiXCR to the 5' RACE reads. Here the sample spans roughly 86,000 distinct CDR3 sequences, about an eighth being singletons. The chain couples TRBV2 to TRBJ1-1; D unresolved. Sequencing was done on a sample of PBMCs or a T cell subset sorted from them (not recorded which). The TCR sequence derives from an adult woman who had mild COVID-19 (a few samples of this study predate the infection). Cell type and time point are not known. The CDR3 bases are TGTGCCAGCAGTGAAACAATGAACACTGAAGCTTTCTTT. It codes for CASSETMNTEAFF.